Following are 23 T cell receptor beta chains from one sample sequenced in a study of vaccination and CD4 T cells after COVID-19. These receptors lack a known antigen. Once obtained from cultured CD4+ T cells, the DNA was sequenced using the Oncomine TCR Beta short-read assay. TCRdb redid the calling of the PCR reads with MiXCR, one entry per CDR3 protein. Among about 17,000 distinct CDR3 sequences, around 32% were seen once, and the ten largest hold approximately 14%. Treatment given: roughly 10-day PBMC culture with coronavirus spike peptide pools or control peptides (ViraFEST assay). The sequencing sample was made of cultured CD4+ T cells from blood. The receptors originated from a human donor with COVID-19.

This clonotype was observed a handful of times. The chain uses TRBV11-3 and TRBJ2-3, with 15 nucleotides matching TRBD2. CDR3 length equals 17 residues. Germline CDR1 reads SGHNT; CDR2 reads YENEEA. With V trimmed by 5 bases and J by 1 base, 4 bases remained unmatched. The CDR3 reads CASSAGLAGGGTDTQYF. The CDR3 nucleotides read TGTGCCAGCAGCGCAGGACTAGCGGGGGGGGGCACAGATACGCAGTATTTT.

This chain uses TRBV11-2 with TRBJ2-3, with 9 bases matching TRBD2. Germline V gene data show CDR1 as SGHAT and CDR2 as FQNNGV. The CDR3 consists of 17 residues. J was trimmed by 3 bases and V by 2 bases; bases with no gene match: 9. The CDR3 loop is CASSLTAGGPLTDTQYF. CDR3 DNA sequence: TGTGCCAGCAGCTTAACGGCGGGGGGGCCCTTAACAGATACGCAGTATTTT. Drawing the rest from reference TRBV11-2 and TRBJ2-3, the complete variable domain is EAGVAQSPRYKIIEKRQSVAFWCNPISGHATLYWYQQILGQGPKLLIQFQNNGVVDDSQLPKDRFSAERLKGVDSTLKIQPAKLEDSAVYLCASSLTAGGPLTDTQYFGPGTRLTVL.

In this sample, this clonotype turned up a few times. This chain joins TRBV12-5 and TRBJ2-7; perhaps TRBD1 as D (6 bases). The CDR3 length is 14 residues. Germline-derived CDR1 and CDR2 are LGHNT and FRNRAP. V was shortened by 3 bases and J by 6 bases, with 15 bases between the two germline ends. The CDR3 DNA reads TGTGCTAGTGGTTTTTTGCTCAGGGGTTCCGAGCAGTACTTC. Amino acid sequence: CASGFLLRGSEQYF.

The chain recombines TRBV30 with TRBJ1-4; perhaps TRBD1 as D (6 bases). The V gene's germline CDR1 is GTSNPN and CDR2 SVGIG (reference sequence). Trimming stripped 3 bases from V and 2 bases from J, with 7 bases between. This CDR3 is built from 13 residues. CDR3 DNA sequence: TGTGCCTGGAGCGGACAGACTAATGAAAAACTGTTTTTT. It translates to CAWSGQTNEKLFF. The full variable domain, in which reference TRBV30 and TRBJ1-4 provide the parts outside the CDR3, is SQTIHQWPATLVQPVGSPLSLECTVEGTSNPNLYWYRQAAGRGLQLLFYSVGIGQISSEVPQNLSASRPQDRQFILSSKKLLLSDSGFYLCAWSGQTNEKLFFGSGTQLSVL.

The gene calls are TRBV11-2 and TRBJ2-1, with D possibly TRBD1 on 5 matching bases. Germline loops: CDR1 SGHAT, CDR2 FQNNGV. V gave up 2 bases and J gave up 7 bases, with 9 bases separating them. The CDR3 has 13 residues. For the CDR3, the DNA is TGTGCCAGCAGCTTAAGGGGCCGGAATGAGCAGTTCTTC. It codes for CASSLRGRNEQFF.

The chain couples TRBV6-5 to TRBJ1-5; 9 nucleotides align to TRBD1. In germline, CDR1 is MNHEY, CDR2 SVGAGI. Losses at the gene ends were 2 bases for V and 6 bases for J; bases not matched to a gene: 8. The CDR3 runs to 16 residues. Here the CDR3 DNA reads TGTGCCAGCAGTTACCCCAACAGGGGGCGCGGTCAGCCCCAGCATTTT. This sequence encodes CASSYPNRGRGQPQHF.

The chain recombines TRBV7-2 with TRBJ2-3; D is unclear. CDR3 length: 16 amino acids. The germline V gene has CDR1 SGHTA and CDR2 FQGNSA. V was clipped by 0 bases and J by 2 bases, with 12 bases between them. This CDR3 is CASSLAQATPTDTQYF. CDR3 coding DNA: TGTGCCAGCAGCTTAGCGCAAGCGACTCCCACAGATACGCAGTATTTT.

This clonotype has more than one count but fewer than ten. The chain couples TRBV28 to TRBJ1-1, with D possibly TRBD1 on 6 matching bases. CDR3 size: 15 residues. With 7 bases removed from V and 3 bases from J, the gap between germline ends came to 18 bases. The germline CDR1 and CDR2 sequences are MDHEN and SYDVKM. The CDR3 region is CASTLGGASHTEAFF. The CDR3 nucleotides read TGTGCCAGCACCCTCGGGGGCGCGTCTCACACTGAAGCTTTCTTT.

The chain uses TRBV25-1 and TRBJ1-4; TRBD1 aligns across 9 bases. This CDR3 spans 15 amino acids. Germline values: CDR1 MGHDK, CDR2 SYGVNS. J lost 8 bases, V lost 3 bases, and 7 bases had no gene match. The CDR3: CASSDPGQGREKLFF. Here the CDR3 DNA reads TGTGCCAGCAGTGACCCGGGACAGGGAAGGGAAAAACTGTTTTTT.

CDR3 nucleotide sequence: TGTGCCAGCAGCTTTGGACTTAACACCGGGGAGCTGTTTTTT. Translated, it gives CASSFGLNTGELFF. V is TRBV11-3 and J is TRBJ2-2, with a possible D match to TRBD2 (5 bases). The germline gives CDR1 SGHNT, CDR2 YENEEA. This CDR3 spans 14 amino acids. Trimming stripped 3 bases from V and 2 bases from J, with 7 bases between.

There are a few counts of this clonotype. The genes are TRBV11-3 and TRBJ1-2, with D perhaps matching TRBD1 (5 bases). Germline-derived CDR1 and CDR2 are SGHNT and YENEEA. The CDR3 consists of 17 residues. The ends were cut back, 5 bases at V and 2 bases at J, with 21 bases in the middle. Here the CDR3 DNA reads TGTGCCAGCAGCCACCTTCCGGGGGGAGGGCAAAACTATGGCTACACCTTC. As protein: CASSHLPGGGQNYGYTF.

V usage is TRBV7-2 and J usage is TRBJ2-5; D is ambiguous. Looked up from germline, CDR1 is SGHTA and CDR2 is FQGNSA. V was shortened by 2 bases and J by 7 bases, with 8 bases between the two germline ends. This CDR3 comprises 12 residues. The CDR3 sequence: CASSLLPGTQYF. CDR3 in DNA: TGTGCCAGCAGCTTACTCCCGGGGACCCAGTACTTC.

This clonotype was found a few times. This chain connects TRBV20-1 to TRBJ2-3; 7 nucleotides match TRBD1. The V and J ends lost 1 base and 4 bases, in that order; junction bases with no gene match: 8. The germline CDR1 and CDR2 sequences are DFQATT and SNEGSKA (reference sequence). There are 15 residues in the CDR3. The CDR3 DNA reads as TGCAGTGCTAGAGGGCGACAGGGTATCGCAGATACGCAGTATTTT. It encodes CSARGRQGIADTQYF.

V and J are TRBV18 and TRBJ2-3, with a possible D match to TRBD1 (5 bases). V lost 5 bases and J 2 bases, leaving 8 bases between the germline ends. This CDR3 is 13 amino acids long. CDR1 is KGHSH, CDR2 LQKENI, per germline. Here the CDR3 reads CASSSDITDTQYF. CDR3 nucleotide sequence: TGTGCCAGCTCATCGGACATCACAGATACGCAGTATTTT. Together with reference TRBV18 and TRBJ2-3, the CDR3 gives the full variable domain: NAGVMQNPRHLVRRRGQEARLRCSPMKGHSHVYWYRQLPEEGLKFMVYLQKENIIDESGMPKERFSAEFPKEGPSILRIQQVVRGDSAAYFCASSSDITDTQYFGPGTRLTVL.

The chain combines TRBV5-4 with TRBJ2-3; no clear D. V lost 4 bases to trimming and J lost 7 bases, with 10 bases between them. The CDR3 extends over 12 amino acids. Germline V CDR1 and CDR2: SGHNT, YYREEE (reference sequence). The CDR3 sequence is CASSALGNTQYF. DNA for the CDR3: TGTGCCAGCAGCGCCCTGGGTAATACGCAGTATTTT.

The chain recombines TRBV5-1 with TRBJ1-5, with D maybe TRBD1 (5 bases). The ends were cut back, 3 bases at V and 0 bases at J, with 10 bases in the middle. This CDR3 region has 15 residues. Germline lookup yields CDR1 SGHRS and CDR2 YFSETQ. CDR3 DNA: TGCGCCAGCAGCTGGGGACCGCATAGCAATCAGCCCCAGCATTTT. Translation: CASSWGPHSNQPQHF.

Note on this clonotype: A junction end diverges from the germline sequence, so it may reflect a read error. This rearrangement joins TRBV19 to TRBJ2-7; a weak D match, TRBD1 (6 bases). The CDR3 length is 15 residues. The germline V gene encodes CDR1 LNHDA and CDR2 SQIVND (reference sequence). CDR3 sequence: CASSIVPDSPYEQCF. The CDR3 DNA reads TGTGCCAGTAGTATAGTCCCGGACAGTCCCTACGAGCAGTGCTTC.

This clonotype was observed a few times. V is TRBV12-3 or TRBV12-4 and J is TRBJ2-5; 10 nucleotides align to TRBD1. Losses at the gene ends were 6 bases for V and 5 bases for J; bases not matched to a gene: 12. The CDR3 contains 16 residues. CDR3 region: CASSQRRDRGQETQYF. The CDR3 DNA reads as TGTGCCAGCAGCCAGAGGCGGGACAGGGGTCAGGAGACCCAGTACTTC.

This clonotype was picked up a small number of times. J is TRBJ2-3 and V is TRBV7-9; 8 positions agree with TRBD2. This CDR3 region has 16 residues. Germline-derived CDR1 and CDR2 are SEHNR and FQNEAQ (reference sequence). Trimming cost V 5 bases and J 2 bases; bases outside gene matches: 9. The chain's CDR3 is CASSGDPAGATDTQYF. In DNA, the CDR3 is TGTGCCAGCAGCGGTGACCCAGCGGGGGCCACAGATACGCAGTATTTT.

This clonotype was recorded a few times. V and J are TRBV7-3 and TRBJ2-7, with D possibly matching TRBD1 (6 bases). Germline V lookup: CDR1 SGHTA, CDR2 FQGTGA. CDR3 size: 14 residues. V lost 5 bases and J lost 6, with 17 bases in between. The CDR3 bases are TGTGCCAGCAGCCAAACGATACAGGGTGGCGAGCAGTACTTC. Protein product: CASSQTIQGGEQYF.

V is TRBV5-4 and J is TRBJ2-4; D not certain. CDR3 length equals 14 residues. Looked up from germline, CDR1 is SGHNT and CDR2 is YYREEE (reference sequence). V lost 1 base and J 6 bases, leaving 11 bases between the germline ends. CDR3 region: CASSLREGSNIQYF. In DNA, the CDR3 is TGTGCCAGCAGCTTGAGGGAAGGGTCAAACATTCAGTACTTC.

Written as DNA, the CDR3 is TGCAGTGCTAGAGCAGGCAGTGGCACTGAAGCTTTCTTT. Translation: CSARAGSGTEAFF. This chain joins TRBV20-1 and TRBJ1-1; the D is unclear. CDR1 and CDR2 (germline): DFQATT, SNEGSKA (reference sequence). V lost 1 base to trimming and J lost 4 bases, with 10 bases between them. The CDR3 covers 13 residues.

V gene TRBV6-2 or TRBV6-3 combines with J gene TRBJ1-2, with D uncertain. The CDR3 is 11 residues long. Trimming pared 5 bases from V and 5 bases from J, leaving 6 bases between. Germline V gene lookup returns CDR1 MNHEY and CDR2 SVGEGT. Here the CDR3 DNA reads TGTGCCAGCAGTGGGGATTATGGCTACACCTTC. Protein sequence: CASSGDYGYTF.